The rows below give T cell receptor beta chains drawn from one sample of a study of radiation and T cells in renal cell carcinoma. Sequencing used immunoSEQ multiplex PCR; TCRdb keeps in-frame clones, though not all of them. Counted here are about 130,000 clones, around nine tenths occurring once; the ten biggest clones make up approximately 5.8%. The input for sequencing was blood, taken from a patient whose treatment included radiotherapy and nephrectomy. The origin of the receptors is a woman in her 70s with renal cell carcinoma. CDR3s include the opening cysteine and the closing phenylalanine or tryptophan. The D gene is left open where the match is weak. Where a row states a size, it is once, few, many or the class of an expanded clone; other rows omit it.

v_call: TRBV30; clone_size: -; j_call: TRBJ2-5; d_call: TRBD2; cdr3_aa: CAWSGTSGEETQYF; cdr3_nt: TGTGCCTGGAGTGGGACTAGCGGGGAAGAGACCCAGTACTTC
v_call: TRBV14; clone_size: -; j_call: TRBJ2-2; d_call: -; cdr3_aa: CASSQDTSLGFGSGELFF; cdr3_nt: TGTGCCAGCAGCCAAGATACGTCTCTGGGGTTCGGATCCGGGGAGCTGTTTTTT
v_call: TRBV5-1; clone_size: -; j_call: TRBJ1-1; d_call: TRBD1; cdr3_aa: CASSLEGAIHTEAFF; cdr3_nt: TGCGCCAGCAGCTTGGAGGGGGCGATACACACTGAAGCTTTCTTT
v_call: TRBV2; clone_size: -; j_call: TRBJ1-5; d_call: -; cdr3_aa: CAGRQTLNQPQHF; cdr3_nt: TGTGCCGGCCGACAGACCCTGAATCAGCCCCAGCATTTT
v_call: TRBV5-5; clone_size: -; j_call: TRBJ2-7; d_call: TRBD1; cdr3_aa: CASSWGTGSSYEQYF; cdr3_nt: TGTGCCAGCAGCTGGGGGACAGGGAGCTCCTACGAGCAGTACTTC
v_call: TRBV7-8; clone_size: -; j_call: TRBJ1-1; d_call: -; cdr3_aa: CASSFQGGGNTEAFF; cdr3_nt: TGTGCCAGCAGCTTTCAGGGAGGGGGGAACACTGAAGCTTTCTTT
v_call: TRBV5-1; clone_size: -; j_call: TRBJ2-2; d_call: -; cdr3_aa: CASSWGRVDTGELFF; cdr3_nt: TGCGCCAGCAGTTGGGGGCGCGTGGACACCGGGGAGCTGTTTTTT
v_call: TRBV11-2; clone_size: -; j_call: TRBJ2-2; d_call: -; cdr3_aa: CASGYYGELFF; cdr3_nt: TGTGCCAGCGGTTACTATGGGGAGCTGTTTTTT
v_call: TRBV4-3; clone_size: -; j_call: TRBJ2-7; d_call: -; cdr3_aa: CASSQDRYGYYEQYF; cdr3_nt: TGCGCCAGCAGCCAAGATCGTTACGGATACTACGAGCAGTACTTC
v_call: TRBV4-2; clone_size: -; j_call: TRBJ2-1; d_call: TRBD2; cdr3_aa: CASSQVSGGANEQFF; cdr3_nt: TGTGCCAGCAGCCAAGTTAGCGGGGGGGCCAATGAGCAGTTCTTC
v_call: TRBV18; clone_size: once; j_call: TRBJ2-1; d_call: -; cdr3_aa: CASSPEGSYNEQFF; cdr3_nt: TGTGCCAGCTCACCAGAGGGGTCCTACAATGAGCAGTTCTTC
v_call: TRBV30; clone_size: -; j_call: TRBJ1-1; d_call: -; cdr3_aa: CAWGGVNTEAFF; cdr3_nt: TGTGCCTGGGGAGGGGTGAACACTGAAGCTTTCTTT
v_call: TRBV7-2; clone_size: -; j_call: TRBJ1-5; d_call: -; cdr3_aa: CASSLRAGGSNNQPQHF; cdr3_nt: TGTGCCAGCAGCCTACGGGCGGGGGGAAGTAACAATCAGCCCCAGCATTTT
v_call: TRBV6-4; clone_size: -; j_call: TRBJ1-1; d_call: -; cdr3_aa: CASRTYGGAGEAFF; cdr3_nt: TGTGCCAGCAGGACCTACGGGGGAGCGGGTGAAGCTTTCTTT
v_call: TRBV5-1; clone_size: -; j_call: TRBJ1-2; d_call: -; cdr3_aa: CASSLTGWTDGYTF; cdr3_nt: TGCGCCAGCAGCTTAACAGGATGGACCGATGGCTACACCTTC
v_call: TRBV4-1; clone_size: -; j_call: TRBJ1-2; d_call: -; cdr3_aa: CASSQALRGYTF; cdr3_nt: TGCGCCAGCAGCCAAGCACTACGTGGCTACACCTTC
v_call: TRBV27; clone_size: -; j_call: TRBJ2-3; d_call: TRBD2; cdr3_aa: CASSGPSGATGDTQYF; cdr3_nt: TGTGCCAGCAGTGGCCCCAGCGGGGCCACGGGAGATACGCAGTATTTT
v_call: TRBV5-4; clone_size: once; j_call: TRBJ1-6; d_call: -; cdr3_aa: CASSLSGSYNSPLHF; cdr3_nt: TGTGCCAGCAGCTTGAGCGGCTCCTATAATTCACCCCTCCACTTT
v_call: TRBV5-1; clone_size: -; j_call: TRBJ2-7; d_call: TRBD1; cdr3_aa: CASSLGGTGESEQYF; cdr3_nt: TGCGCCAGCAGCTTGGGCGGGACAGGGGAGTCCGAGCAGTACTTC
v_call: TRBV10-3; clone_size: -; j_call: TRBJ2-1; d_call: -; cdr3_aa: CAIRGTGSNEQFF; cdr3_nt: TGTGCCATCAGGGGGACCGGGTCGAATGAGCAGTTCTTC
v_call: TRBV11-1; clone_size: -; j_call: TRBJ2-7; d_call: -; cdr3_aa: CASSVSYEQYF; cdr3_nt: TGTGCCAGCAGCGTCTCCTACGAGCAGTACTTC
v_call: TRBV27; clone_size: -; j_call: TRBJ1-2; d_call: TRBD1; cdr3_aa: CASSLGTGIDGYTF; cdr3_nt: TGTGCCAGCAGTTTGGGGACAGGGATTGATGGCTACACCTTC
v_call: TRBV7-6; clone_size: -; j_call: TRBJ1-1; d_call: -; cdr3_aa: CASSGGVRNTEAFF; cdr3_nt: TGTGCCAGCAGCGGAGGGGTCAGGAACACTGAAGCTTTCTTT
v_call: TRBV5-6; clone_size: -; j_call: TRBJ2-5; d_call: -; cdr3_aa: CASSSSWEETQYF; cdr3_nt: TGTGCCAGCAGCTCGTCTTGGGAGGAGACCCAGTACTTC
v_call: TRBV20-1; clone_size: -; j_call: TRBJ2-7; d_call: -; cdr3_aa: CSAWSGEQYF; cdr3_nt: TGCAGTGCTTGGTCTGGCGAGCAGTACTTC
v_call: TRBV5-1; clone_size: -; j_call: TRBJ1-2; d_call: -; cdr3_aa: CASSLGTDRSNYGYTF; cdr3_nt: TGCGCCAGCAGCTTGGGGACTGACAGGTCTAACTATGGCTACACCTTC
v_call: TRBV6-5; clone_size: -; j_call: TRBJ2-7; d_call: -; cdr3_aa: CASSSGTASGEQYF; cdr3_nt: TGTGCCAGCAGTTCCGGGACCGCCTCGGGGGAGCAGTACTTC
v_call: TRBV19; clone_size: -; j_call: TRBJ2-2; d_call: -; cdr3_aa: CASSIDIFSGTNTGELFF; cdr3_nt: TGTGCCAGTAGTATAGATATCTTTTCGGGGACGAACACCGGGGAGCTGTTTTTT
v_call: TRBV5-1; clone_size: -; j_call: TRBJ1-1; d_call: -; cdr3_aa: CASSLVADHTEAFF; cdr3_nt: TGCGCCAGCAGCTTGGTGGCAGACCACACTGAAGCTTTCTTT
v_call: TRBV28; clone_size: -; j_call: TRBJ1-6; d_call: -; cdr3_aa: CASSLVGRSAPLHF; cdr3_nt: TGTGCCAGCAGTTTAGTCGGTCGTTCGGCACCCCTCCACTTT
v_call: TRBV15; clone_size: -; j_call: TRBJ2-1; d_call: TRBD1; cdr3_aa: CATSNRGLDEQFF; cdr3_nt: TGTGCCACCAGCAACAGGGGCCTCGATGAGCAGTTCTTC
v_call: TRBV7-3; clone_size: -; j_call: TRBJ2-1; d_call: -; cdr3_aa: CASSALGGSYNEQFF; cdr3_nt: TGTGCCAGCAGCGCCTTAGGGGGGTCCTACAATGAGCAGTTCTTC
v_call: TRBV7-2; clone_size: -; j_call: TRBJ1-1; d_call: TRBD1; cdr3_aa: CASSTQGGRRRLNTEAFF; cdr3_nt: TGTGCCAGCAGTACGCAGGGGGGCAGAAGAAGACTGAACACTGAAGCTTTCTTT
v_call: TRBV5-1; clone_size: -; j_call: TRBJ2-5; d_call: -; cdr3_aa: CASSLAGPQETQYF; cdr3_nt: TGCGCCAGCAGCTTGGCAGGGCCTCAAGAGACCCAGTACTTC
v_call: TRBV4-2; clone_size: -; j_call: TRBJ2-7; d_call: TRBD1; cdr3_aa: CASSQDGDREGEQYF; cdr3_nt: TGTGCCAGCAGCCAAGATGGGGACAGGGAAGGCGAGCAGTACTTC
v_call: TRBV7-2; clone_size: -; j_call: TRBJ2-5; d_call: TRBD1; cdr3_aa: CASSLQGAHETQYF; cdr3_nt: TGTGCCAGCAGCTTACAGGGGGCGCACGAGACCCAGTACTTC
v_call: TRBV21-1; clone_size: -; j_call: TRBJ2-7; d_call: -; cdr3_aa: CASSLIVTGVVHYEQYF; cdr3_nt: TGTGCCAGCAGCCTTATCGTGACAGGGGTAGTTCACTACGAGCAGTACTTC
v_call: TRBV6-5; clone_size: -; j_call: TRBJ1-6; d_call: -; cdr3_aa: CASRDVNSPLHF; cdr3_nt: TGTGCCAGCAGAGACGTAAATTCACCCCTCCACTTT
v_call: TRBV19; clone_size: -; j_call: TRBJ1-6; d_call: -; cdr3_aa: CASSVRQSSPLHF; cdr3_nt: TGTGCCAGTAGTGTTCGACAGTCTTCACCCCTCCACTTT
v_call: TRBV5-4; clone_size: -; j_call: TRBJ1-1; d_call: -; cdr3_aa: CASSLETAVNTEAFF; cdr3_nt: TGTGCCAGCAGCTTGGAAACAGCAGTGAACACTGAAGCTTTCTTT